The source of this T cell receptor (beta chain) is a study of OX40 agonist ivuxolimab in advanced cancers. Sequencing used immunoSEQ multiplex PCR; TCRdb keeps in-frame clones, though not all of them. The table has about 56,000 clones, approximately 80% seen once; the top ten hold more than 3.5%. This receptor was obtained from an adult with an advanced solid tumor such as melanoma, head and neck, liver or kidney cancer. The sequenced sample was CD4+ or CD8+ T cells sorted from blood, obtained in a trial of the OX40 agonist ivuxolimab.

CDR3 nucleotide sequence: TGTGCCAGCTCACCACAGGGACAGGGTCGGGAAGCTTTCTTT. Protein: CASSPQGQGREAFF. V usage is TRBV18 and J usage is TRBJ1-1; 9 nucleotides line up with TRBD1. The V segment lost 1 base and the J segment 8 bases; nucleotides outside the gene matches: 5. CDR3 size: 14 residues. Germline loops: CDR1 KGHSH, CDR2 LQKENI.